These T cell receptor beta chains were read from a single sample in a study of OX40 agonist ivuxolimab in advanced cancers. TCRdb's table, derived via immunoSEQ multiplex PCR, lists solely in-frame clones and lacks some. The sample comprises roughly 100,000 clones, about 86% of which are singletons, and less than 6.5% rests with the top ten. The material was CD4+ or CD8+ T cells sorted from blood, obtained in a trial of the OX40 agonist ivuxolimab. The origin of the receptors is an adult with an advanced solid tumor such as melanoma, head and neck, liver or kidney cancer. Both conserved end residues are part of each CDR3. D genes are given only for firm matches. Clone size is not always given. Where it is, it says once, few, many or a class for expanded clones.

V gene	D gene	CDR3 length	clone size	J gene	CDR3 protein	CDR3 DNA
TRBV5-1	.	18	.	TRBJ2-6	CASSPRGGISSGANVLTF	TGCGCCAGCAGCCCTAGGGGGGGGATCTCCTCTGGGGCCAACGTCCTGACTTTC
TRBV5-4	.	16	.	TRBJ2-7	CASSPGGGGYTYEQYF	TGTGCCAGCAGTCCAGGAGGGGGAGGTTACACCTACGAGCAGTACTTC
TRBV7-9	TRBD2	14	.	TRBJ2-1	CASSPSREGNEQFF	TGTGCCAGCAGCCCGTCGCGGGAGGGCAATGAGCAGTTCTTC
TRBV19	.	17	.	TRBJ1-2	CASSPREGGVANYGYTF	TGTGCCAGTAGTCCTCGGGAAGGGGGTGTTGCTAACTATGGCTACACCTTC
TRBV9	TRBD1	13	.	TRBJ2-1	CASSAGQGIEQFF	TGTGCCAGCAGCGCGGGACAGGGAATAGAGCAGTTCTTC
TRBV30	.	11	.	TRBJ2-2	CAWSVAGELFF	TGTGCCTGGAGTGTAGCGGGGGAGCTGTTTTTT
TRBV5-6	.	16	.	TRBJ2-7	CASSYLMKGPKGEQYF	TGTGCCAGCAGCTACTTGATGAAGGGTCCTAAGGGGGAGCAGTACTTC
TRBV2	.	14	.	TRBJ2-1	CASRPGVGVWEQFF	TGTGCCAGCAGACCGGGAGTGGGGGTTTGGGAGCAGTTCTTC
TRBV7-9	.	14	once	TRBJ2-1	CASSLGNSYNEQFF	TGTGCCAGCAGCTTAGGGAACAGTTACAATGAGCAGTTCTTC
TRBV6-1	TRBD1	15	few	TRBJ1-1	CASSPANTGGTEAFF	TGTGCCAGCAGTCCTGCTAATACAGGGGGCACTGAAGCTTTCTTT
TRBV12-2	.	17	.	TRBJ2-7	CASRLPKIQGAPRGQYF	TGTGCAAGTCGCTTACCCAAGATCCAGGGGGCCCCCCGGGGGCAGTACTTC
TRBV19	.	11	.	TRBJ2-7	CASSDLYEQYF	TGTGCCAGTAGCGACCTTTACGAGCAGTACTTC
TRBV7-9	TRBD2	16	.	TRBJ2-5	CASSPPTSGNSETQYF	TGTGCCAGCAGCCCCCCAACAAGCGGGAATTCAGAGACCCAGTACTTC
TRBV18	.	11	.	TRBJ2-1	CASSPQYEQFF	TGTGCCAGCTCACCTCAGTATGAGCAGTTCTTC
TRBV5-1	.	14	.	TRBJ2-5	CASSLSESQETQYF	TGCGCCAGCAGCTTGTCAGAGTCCCAAGAGACCCAGTACTTC
TRBV10-2	TRBD1	16	.	TRBJ1-2	CASSENLAGGQGGYTF	TGCGCCAGCAGTGAGAATCTGGCAGGGGGACAAGGTGGCTACACCTTC
TRBV4-3	TRBD1	15	.	TRBJ1-2	CASSQFPRQGKGYTF	TGCGCCAGCAGCCAATTCCCACGACAGGGGAAAGGCTACACCTTC
TRBV5-4	.	13	.	TRBJ2-5	CASSVRGKETQYF	TGTGCCAGCAGCGTCCGGGGGAAAGAGACCCAGTACTTC
TRBV6-5	.	15	.	TRBJ1-1	CASSQTGLTALEAFF	TGTGCCAGCAGCCAGACCGGGCTAACTGCTCTGGAGGCTTTCTTT
TRBV2	.	11	.	TRBJ1-1	CASSDRPEAFF	TGTGCCAGCAGTGATAGGCCTGAAGCTTTCTTT
TRBV14	TRBD1	15	.	TRBJ1-1	CASSQVGGRNTEAFF	TGTGCCAGCAGCCAAGTAGGGGGCCGGAACACTGAAGCTTTCTTT
TRBV30	TRBD1	20	few	TRBJ1-6	CAWSPITNLQGSSYNSPLHF	TGTGCCTGGTCCCCGATTACTAATCTACAGGGGAGCTCCTATAATTCACCCCTCCACTTT
TRBV15	.	16	.	TRBJ1-2	CATSRDISSKGYGYTF	TGTGCCACCAGCAGAGATATTAGCAGTAAGGGCTATGGCTACACCTTC
TRBV5-1	.	13	.	TRBJ2-1	CASRGGRWNEQFF	TGCGCCAGCAGAGGAGGGAGGTGGAATGAGCAGTTCTTC
TRBV2	.	12	.	TRBJ2-3	CASSVRADTQYF	TGTGCCAGCAGTGTCCGAGCAGATACGCAGTATTTT
TRBV27	TRBD1	15	.	TRBJ1-1	CASSLRQGRNTEAFF	TGTGCCAGCAGTCTTAGACAGGGGCGTAACACTGAAGCTTTCTTT
TRBV29-1	TRBD2	14	.	TRBJ2-7	CSVRGWGLGYEQYF	TGCAGCGTTCGGGGGTGGGGACTAGGCTACGAGCAGTACTTC
TRBV19	TRBD2	15	.	TRBJ2-1	CASRWRTSGYNEQFF	TGTGCCAGTAGGTGGAGGACTAGCGGATACAATGAGCAGTTCTTC
TRBV6-6	.	14	.	TRBJ2-7	CASSPRARTYEQYF	TGTGCCAGCAGCCCCAGGGCCCGGACCTACGAGCAGTACTTC
TRBV10-2	.	13	.	TRBJ1-6	CASALPNNSPLHF	TGCGCCAGCGCCTTGCCTAATAATTCACCCCTCCACTTT
TRBV18	.	17	.	TRBJ1-1	CASSPRTENSLNTEAFF	TGTGCCAGCTCACCAAGGACAGAAAATAGTTTGAACACTGAAGCTTTCTTT
TRBV6-5	.	13	.	TRBJ1-1	CASSYEGDTEAFF	TGTGCCAGCAGTTACGAAGGCGACACTGAAGCTTTCTTT
TRBV11-2	.	12	.	TRBJ1-1	CASSYAATEAFF	TGTGCCAGCAGCTATGCGGCCACTGAAGCTTTCTTT
TRBV11-3	TRBD1	16	.	TRBJ1-1	CASSLGPDRKPPEAFF	TGTGCCAGCAGCTTAGGACCGGACAGGAAGCCTCCTGAAGCTTTCTTT
TRBV6-5	.	13	few	TRBJ1-1	CASSYWGNTEAFF	TGTGCCAGCAGTTACTGGGGGAACACTGAAGCTTTCTTT
TRBV30	.	11	.	TRBJ2-1	CAWSVLNEQFF	TGTGCCTGGAGTGTACTAAATGAGCAGTTCTTC
TRBV2	TRBD2	15	.	TRBJ2-3	CASSVSGGSTDTQYF	TGTGCCAGCAGTGTTAGCGGGGGGAGCACAGATACGCAGTATTTT
TRBV21-1	.	15	.	TRBJ1-4	CASSGRTGWNEKLFF	TGTGCCAGCAGCGGGCGGACAGGGTGGAATGAAAAACTGTTTTTT
TRBV6-5	.	14	.	TRBJ2-7	CASGGRGFSYEQYF	TGTGCCAGCGGGGGGCGGGGTTTCTCCTACGAGCAGTACTTC
TRBV19	.	17	.	TRBJ1-3	CASSITTGSSSGNTIYF	TGTGCCAGTAGTATAACGACAGGTTCGAGCTCTGGAAACACCATATATTTT
TRBV5-8	TRBD1	15	.	TRBJ1-1	CASSYRTGGVTEAFF	TGTGCCAGCAGCTACCGTACAGGGGGCGTTACTGAAGCTTTCTTT
TRBV19	.	14	.	TRBJ1-1	CASTNGWRNTEAFF	TGTGCCAGCACGAACGGTTGGAGGAACACTGAAGCTTTCTTT
TRBV9	.	15	.	TRBJ2-1	CASSVGLEGYNEQFF	TGTGCCAGCAGCGTCGGACTCGAGGGTTACAATGAGCAGTTCTTC
TRBV5-1	.	15	.	TRBJ1-2	CASSFIGGAGYGYTF	TGCGCCAGCAGCTTTATAGGGGGGGCTGGCTATGGCTACACCTTC
TRBV7-7	.	13	.	TRBJ2-5	CASSPTGYETQYF	TGTGCTAGCAGCCCCACAGGGTACGAGACCCAGTACTTC
TRBV2	.	16	.	TRBJ2-2	CASNPRGGSNTGELFF	TGTGCCAGCAATCCCCGAGGAGGATCGAACACCGGGGAGCTGTTTTTT
TRBV10-3	TRBD1	14	.	TRBJ2-2	CAISGTGDGGELFF	TGTGCCATCAGTGGTACAGGGGACGGCGGGGAGCTGTTTTTT
TRBV6-5	TRBD1	15	few	TRBJ1-5	CASRRRDRENQPQHF	TGTGCCAGCAGGCGTCGGGACAGGGAGAATCAGCCCCAGCATTTT
TRBV4-3	.	17	.	TRBJ1-1	CASSQELRVTVNTEAFF	TGCGCCAGCAGCCAAGAGCTCCGGGTCACGGTAAACACTGAAGCTTTCTTT
TRBV11-3	.	15	.	TRBJ1-2	CASSPSRRGANGYTF	TGTGCCAGCAGCCCATCTCGAAGGGGGGCGAATGGCTACACCTTC
TRBV15	.	14	.	TRBJ1-6	CATRAGDGNSPLHF	TGTGCCACGAGGGCCGGTGATGGGAATTCACCCCTCCACTTT
TRBV6-5	.	16	.	TRBJ2-7	CASSYSFAGRVYEQYF	TGTGCCAGCAGTTACTCGTTCGCGGGGCGCGTCTACGAGCAGTACTTC
TRBV27	TRBD2	14	.	TRBJ2-2	CASSRTSVDGELFF	TGTGCCAGCAGCCGGACTAGCGTGGACGGGGAGCTGTTTTTT
TRBV6-1	TRBD2	16	.	TRBJ2-2	CASSGLAGALSGELFF	TGTGCCAGCAGTGGTTTAGCGGGGGCCTTATCCGGGGAGCTGTTTTTT
TRBV2	.	15	.	TRBJ1-1	CASSEEGLQYTEAFF	TGTGCCAGCAGTGAAGAAGGCCTTCAGTACACTGAAGCTTTCTTT
TRBV2	.	12	once	TRBJ1-2	CASTLRADGYTF	TGTGCCAGCACCCTTAGGGCGGATGGCTACACCTTC
TRBV18	.	13	once	TRBJ1-1	CASSPTRETEAFF	TGTGCCAGCTCACCAACCAGGGAAACTGAAGCTTTCTTT
TRBV6-6	TRBD2	15	few	TRBJ2-7	CASSYTSGGAYEQYF	TGTGCCAGCAGTTACACCAGCGGGGGGGCATACGAGCAGTACTTC
TRBV27	TRBD1	16	.	TRBJ2-1	CASSLDRVATYNEQFF	TGTGCCAGCAGTTTGGACAGGGTAGCGACCTACAATGAGCAGTTCTTC
TRBV7-2	.	12	.	TRBJ1-2	CASSSGYYGYTF	TGTGCCAGCTCCTCAGGGTACTATGGCTACACCTTC